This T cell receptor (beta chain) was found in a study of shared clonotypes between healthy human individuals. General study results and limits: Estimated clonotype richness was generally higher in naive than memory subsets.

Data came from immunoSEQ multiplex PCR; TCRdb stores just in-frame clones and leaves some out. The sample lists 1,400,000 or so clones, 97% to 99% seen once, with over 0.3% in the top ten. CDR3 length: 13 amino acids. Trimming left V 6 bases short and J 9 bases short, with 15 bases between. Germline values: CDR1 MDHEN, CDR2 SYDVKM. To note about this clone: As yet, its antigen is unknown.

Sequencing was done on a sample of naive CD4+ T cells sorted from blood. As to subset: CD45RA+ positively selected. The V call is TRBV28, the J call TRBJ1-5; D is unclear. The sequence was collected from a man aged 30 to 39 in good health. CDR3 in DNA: TGTGCCAGCAGCGATAAGGTGCGGGGGCCCCAGCATTTT. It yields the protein CASSDKVRGPQHF.